These T cell receptor beta chains were read from a single sample in a study of cytomegalovirus exposure and HLA in healthy donors. TCRdb's copy holds only in-frame clones and misses some; the assay was immunoSEQ multiplex PCR. The sample contains tens of thousands of clones, roughly 87% of which appear only once. The sample taken for sequencing was PBMCs. The receptors here all came from a female donor in good health and CMV-seronegative. Both conserved end residues are part of each CDR3. A D gene is named only where the DNA matches it firmly. Expanded clones get a size class; other rows say once, few or many, or leave the size out.

CDR3 DNA: TGTGCCAGCAGTGAGACAGGGTTTGGCGAGCAGTACTTC
CDR3 protein: CASSETGFGEQYF
J gene: TRBJ2-7
D gene: TRBD1
V gene: TRBV2
clone size: .

CDR3 DNA: TGCGCCAGCAGCCAAGAAAGTATTGGACTAGCGATAGCCAAAAACATTCAGTACTTC
CDR3 protein: CASSQESIGLAIAKNIQYF
J gene: TRBJ2-4
D gene: TRBD2
V gene: TRBV4-3
clone size: .

CDR3 DNA: TGTGCTAGTGGTTTGGTACTGGGACAGCCCACAGATACGCAGTATTTT
CDR3 protein: CASGLVLGQPTDTQYF
J gene: TRBJ2-3
D gene: TRBD1
V gene: TRBV12-5
clone size: .

CDR3 DNA: TGTGCCAGCAGCTCACGGGACAGGGGGGAGACTGAAGCTTTCTTT
CDR3 protein: CASSSRDRGETEAFF
J gene: TRBJ1-1
D gene: TRBD1
V gene: TRBV13
clone size: .

CDR3 DNA: TGTGCCAGTGGAGAGACTGAAGCTTTCTTT
CDR3 protein: CASGETEAFF
J gene: TRBJ1-1
D gene: .
V gene: TRBV6-6
clone size: once

CDR3 DNA: TGTGCCAGCAGCTGGGGACAGGGAGTCACTGAAGCTTTCTTT
CDR3 protein: CASSWGQGVTEAFF
J gene: TRBJ1-1
D gene: TRBD1
V gene: TRBV5-6
clone size: .

CDR3 DNA: TGCGCCAGCAGCTCAACTCCAGGGGCGTTGGTAACCCAGTACTTC
CDR3 protein: CASSSTPGALVTQYF
J gene: TRBJ2-5
D gene: .
V gene: TRBV5-1
clone size: few

CDR3 DNA: TGTGCCAGCAGCTTAAGGTTAGCGGGAGGCCTCAATGAGCAGTTCTTC
CDR3 protein: CASSLRLAGGLNEQFF
J gene: TRBJ2-1
D gene: TRBD2
V gene: TRBV7-9
clone size: .

CDR3 DNA: TGTGCCAGCAGACGCGACTACTCACTGACCTACAATGAGCAGTTCTTC
CDR3 protein: CASRRDYSLTYNEQFF
J gene: TRBJ2-1
D gene: .
V gene: TRBV6-6
clone size: .

CDR3 DNA: TGTGCCAGCAGCTCCCTGAGGAGCTCCTACAATGAGCAGTTCTTC
CDR3 protein: CASSSLRSSYNEQFF
J gene: TRBJ2-1
D gene: .
V gene: TRBV13
clone size: .

CDR3 DNA: TGCGCCAGCAGCCAAAACTTGGGGGGTGCTGCCGCTTTCTTT
CDR3 protein: CASSQNLGGAAAFF
J gene: TRBJ1-1
D gene: .
V gene: TRBV4-1
clone size: .

CDR3 DNA: TGTGCCATCAGCGCGGGGTCTAATGAAAAACTGTTTTTT
CDR3 protein: CAISAGSNEKLFF
J gene: TRBJ1-4
D gene: .
V gene: TRBV10-3
clone size: .

CDR3 DNA: TGTGCCAGCGTGGCTAGCGGGGGGCCGTCGAAAGAGACCCAGTACTTC
CDR3 protein: CASVASGGPSKETQYF
J gene: TRBJ2-5
D gene: TRBD2
V gene: TRBV7-9
clone size: .

CDR3 DNA: TGCGCCAGCAGCCTGGGACAGGGGCGGGAAAAACTGTTTTTT
CDR3 protein: CASSLGQGREKLFF
J gene: TRBJ1-4
D gene: TRBD1
V gene: TRBV5-1
clone size: .

CDR3 DNA: TGTGCCAGCAGCTTACAACCGGGACTAGCGGGACAAGAGCAGTACTTC
CDR3 protein: CASSLQPGLAGQEQYF
J gene: TRBJ2-5
D gene: TRBD2
V gene: TRBV7-8
clone size: .

CDR3 DNA: TGTGCCAGCAGCCAGGACAGGGGTCGGAGTGGCTACACCTTC
CDR3 protein: CASSQDRGRSGYTF
J gene: TRBJ1-2
D gene: TRBD1
V gene: TRBV5-4
clone size: .

CDR3 DNA: TGCGCCAGCAGCGCCGGGACAGGGGACCAATATGGCTACACCTTC
CDR3 protein: CASSAGTGDQYGYTF
J gene: TRBJ1-2
D gene: TRBD1
V gene: TRBV5-1
clone size: .

CDR3 DNA: TGTGCCAGTAGTTCGACAGGTCTAATTGCAGGCGAGCAGTACTTC
CDR3 protein: CASSSTGLIAGEQYF
J gene: TRBJ2-7
D gene: .
V gene: TRBV19
clone size: .

CDR3 DNA: TGTGCCAGCAGGGTGACAGGGACGAACGGGGAGCTGTTTTTT
CDR3 protein: CASRVTGTNGELFF
J gene: TRBJ2-2
D gene: TRBD1
V gene: TRBV2
clone size: .

CDR3 DNA: TGTGCCAGCACGCTTATGGCGGGGGCCAACACCGGGGAGCTGTTTTTT
CDR3 protein: CASTLMAGANTGELFF
J gene: TRBJ2-2
D gene: .
V gene: TRBV4-2
clone size: .

CDR3 DNA: TGTGCCAGCGGAGTGGCCGATGAGCAGTTCTTC
CDR3 protein: CASGVADEQFF
J gene: TRBJ2-1
D gene: .
V gene: TRBV9
clone size: .

CDR3 DNA: TGCAGCGTCGAATACAGGGGTCTCCAAAACAATGAGCAGTTCTTC
CDR3 protein: CSVEYRGLQNNEQFF
J gene: TRBJ2-1
D gene: TRBD1
V gene: TRBV29-1
clone size: .

CDR3 DNA: TGTGCCAGCAGTTACTCGACAGGGGCCGAGCAGTACTTC
CDR3 protein: CASSYSTGAEQYF
J gene: TRBJ2-7
D gene: TRBD1
V gene: TRBV6-5
clone size: .

CDR3 DNA: TGTGCCAGCAGCTTGATCGGGACAGGGCATGAGCAGTTCTTC
CDR3 protein: CASSLIGTGHEQFF
J gene: TRBJ2-1
D gene: TRBD1
V gene: TRBV5-5
clone size: .

CDR3 DNA: TGTGCCAGCAGCTTAGGGCGGGGGAGGGGAAACACCATATATTTT
CDR3 protein: CASSLGRGRGNTIYF
J gene: TRBJ1-3
D gene: .
V gene: TRBV7-8
clone size: once

CDR3 DNA: TGTGCCAGCAGCTCCTCTCTGGGACAGCCAGAGACCCAGTACTTC
CDR3 protein: CASSSSLGQPETQYF
J gene: TRBJ2-5
D gene: TRBD1
V gene: TRBV7-3
clone size: .

CDR3 DNA: TGTGCCAGCAGCGGGAGGAGCTCCTACGAGCAGTACTTC
CDR3 protein: CASSGRSSYEQYF
J gene: TRBJ2-7
D gene: .
V gene: TRBV9
clone size: .

CDR3 DNA: TGTGCCAGCAGTCCCGCCTTCCCTGGGGGGTTTAGGTCTATCAATCAGCCCCAGCATTTT
CDR3 protein: CASSPAFPGGFRSINQPQHF
J gene: TRBJ1-5
D gene: .
V gene: TRBV27
clone size: .

CDR3 DNA: TGTGCCAGCAGGGATACCGGGACAGGACCCCAAGAGACCCAGTACTTC
CDR3 protein: CASRDTGTGPQETQYF
J gene: TRBJ2-5
D gene: TRBD1
V gene: TRBV28
clone size: once

CDR3 DNA: TGTGCCGGCAAAACCGGGACTGATGCTTTGGGGACCCAGTACTTC
CDR3 protein: CAGKTGTDALGTQYF
J gene: TRBJ2-5
D gene: .
V gene: TRBV5-4
clone size: .

CDR3 DNA: TGTGCCAGCAGCTCAGGGGCCTCGAATGAAAAACTGTTTTTT
CDR3 protein: CASSSGASNEKLFF
J gene: TRBJ1-4
D gene: .
V gene: TRBV27
clone size: .

CDR3 DNA: TGTGCCAGCAGTTACGGTCCCTATGGCTACACCTTC
CDR3 protein: CASSYGPYGYTF
J gene: TRBJ1-2
D gene: .
V gene: TRBV5-6
clone size: .

CDR3 DNA: TGTGCCAGCAGCTTACAACCGGGACTAGCGGGACAAGAGCAGTACTTC
CDR3 protein: CASSLQPGLAGQEQYF
J gene: TRBJ2-7
D gene: TRBD2
V gene: TRBV7-8
clone size: .

CDR3 DNA: TGCAGCGTGGAGAGCGGCGAGCAGTACTTC
CDR3 protein: CSVESGEQYF
J gene: TRBJ2-7
D gene: .
V gene: TRBV29-1
clone size: once

CDR3 DNA: TGTGCCAGCAGTCAGGGAATTGGGCATAATTCACCCCTCCACTTT
CDR3 protein: CASSQGIGHNSPLHF
J gene: TRBJ1-6
D gene: .
V gene: TRBV6-5
clone size: .

CDR3 DNA: TGTGCAAGTCGCTCTAAGAGGGGGACTAGCGGGAGGGGGGCCAAAAACAGTCAGTACTTC
CDR3 protein: CASRSKRGTSGRGAKNSQYF
J gene: TRBJ2-4
D gene: .
V gene: TRBV12-2
clone size: .

CDR3 DNA: TGTGCCCTGGCTAGCGGCTCCTACGAGCAGTACTTC
CDR3 protein: CALASGSYEQYF
J gene: TRBJ2-7
D gene: TRBD2
V gene: TRBV7-9
clone size: .

CDR3 DNA: TGTGCCAGCAGTGAAGCGGTCCAGGGGAATTCACCCCTCCACTTT
CDR3 protein: CASSEAVQGNSPLHF
J gene: TRBJ1-6
D gene: .
V gene: TRBV2
clone size: once

CDR3 DNA: TGTGCCAGTAGTATAGGAGCGGGGGCCGAGCAGTACTTC
CDR3 protein: CASSIGAGAEQYF
J gene: TRBJ2-7
D gene: TRBD2
V gene: TRBV19
clone size: few

CDR3 DNA: TGCGCCAGCAGCCAACCAGCGGGAAGCTCGACAGATACGCAGTATTTT
CDR3 protein: CASSQPAGSSTDTQYF
J gene: TRBJ2-3
D gene: TRBD2
V gene: TRBV4-1
clone size: .

CDR3 DNA: TGTGCCAGCAGTTTACGCGGGACAGCGCAAGAGACCCAGTACTTC
CDR3 protein: CASSLRGTAQETQYF
J gene: TRBJ2-5
D gene: .
V gene: TRBV28
clone size: .

CDR3 DNA: TGTGCCAGCACCCAGGGGGCAGATACGCAGTATTTT
CDR3 protein: CASTQGADTQYF
J gene: TRBJ2-3
D gene: TRBD1
V gene: TRBV25-1
clone size: .

CDR3 DNA: TGTGCCAGCAGCTCCCGGAGGGAAGGGACTAGCGGGAGGTTTGCAGATACGCAGTATTTT
CDR3 protein: CASSSRREGTSGRFADTQYF
J gene: TRBJ2-3
D gene: TRBD2
V gene: TRBV9
clone size: once

CDR3 DNA: TGCGCCAGCAGTCAATCGAGGCGGCCGACCCAGCATTTT
CDR3 protein: CASSQSRRPTQHF
J gene: TRBJ1-5
D gene: .
V gene: TRBV23-1
clone size: .

CDR3 DNA: TGTGCCAGCAGCGGTCGACAGGGTCAGACCTTC
CDR3 protein: CASSGRQGQTF
J gene: TRBJ1-2
D gene: TRBD1
V gene: TRBV5-4
clone size: .

CDR3 DNA: TGTGCCAGCACCCGCCAGGAGGGTCCTTACGAGCAGTACTTC
CDR3 protein: CASTRQEGPYEQYF
J gene: TRBJ2-7
D gene: .
V gene: TRBV9
clone size: .

CDR3 DNA: TGTGCCAGCAGCTTAGAGGGGGCGTCTAATGAAAAACTGTTTTTT
CDR3 protein: CASSLEGASNEKLFF
J gene: TRBJ1-4
D gene: TRBD1
V gene: TRBV5-8
clone size: .

CDR3 DNA: TGTGCCAGCAGCTCCCTAGCGGGAGGGCCGGGTGACGAGCAGTACTTC
CDR3 protein: CASSSLAGGPGDEQYF
J gene: TRBJ2-7
D gene: TRBD2
V gene: TRBV5-4
clone size: .

CDR3 DNA: TGTGCCAGCAGCTTAGCGTTAGGAGTGTTTACGGATGGCTACACCTTC
CDR3 protein: CASSLALGVFTDGYTF
J gene: TRBJ1-2
D gene: .
V gene: TRBV7-2
clone size: .

CDR3 DNA: TGTGCCAGCAGCTTAGGCGCCCGGCGGGGGTCGGGGGCCAACGTCCTGACTTTC
CDR3 protein: CASSLGARRGSGANVLTF
J gene: TRBJ2-6
D gene: TRBD2
V gene: TRBV7-2
clone size: .

CDR3 DNA: TGTGCCAGCAGTGTTCAGGGAAACACTGAAGCTTTCTTT
CDR3 protein: CASSVQGNTEAFF
J gene: TRBJ1-1
D gene: .
V gene: TRBV2
clone size: .